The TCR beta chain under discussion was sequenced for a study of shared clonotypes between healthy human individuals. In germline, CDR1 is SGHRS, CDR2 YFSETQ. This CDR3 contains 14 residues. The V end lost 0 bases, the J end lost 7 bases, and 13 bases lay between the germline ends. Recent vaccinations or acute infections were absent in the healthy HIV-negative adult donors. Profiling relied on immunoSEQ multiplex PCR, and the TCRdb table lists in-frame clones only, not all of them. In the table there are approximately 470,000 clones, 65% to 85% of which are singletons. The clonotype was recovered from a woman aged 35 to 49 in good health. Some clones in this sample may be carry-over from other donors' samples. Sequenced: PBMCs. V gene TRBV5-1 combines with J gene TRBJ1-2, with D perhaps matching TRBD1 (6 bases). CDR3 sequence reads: CASSLGTAVSGYTF. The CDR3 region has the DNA TGCGCCAGCAGCTTGGGGACAGCTGTTAGTGGCTACACCTTC.